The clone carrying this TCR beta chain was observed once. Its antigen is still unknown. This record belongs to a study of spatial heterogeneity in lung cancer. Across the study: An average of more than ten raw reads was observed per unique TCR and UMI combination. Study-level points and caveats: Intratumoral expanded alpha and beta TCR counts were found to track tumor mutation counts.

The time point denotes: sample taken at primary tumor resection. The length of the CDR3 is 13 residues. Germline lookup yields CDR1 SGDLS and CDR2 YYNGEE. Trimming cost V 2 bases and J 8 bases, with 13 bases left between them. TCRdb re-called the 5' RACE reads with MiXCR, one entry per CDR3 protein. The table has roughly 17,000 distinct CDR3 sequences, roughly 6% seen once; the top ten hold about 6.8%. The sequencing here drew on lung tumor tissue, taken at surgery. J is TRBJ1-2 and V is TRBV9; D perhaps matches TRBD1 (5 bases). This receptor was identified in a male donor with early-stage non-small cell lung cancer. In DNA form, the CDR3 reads TGTGCCAGCAGCGTGATGGACACTCGGGGCTACACCTTC. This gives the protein CASSVMDTRGYTF.